This TCR beta chain was recorded in a study of response to subunit inactivated influenza vaccine. Study-wide findings and caveats: Every seasonal influenza vaccination brings in few new T cells, the authors suggested.

CDR1 and CDR2 (germline): ENHRY, SYGVKD. Trimming at V came to 6 bases and at J to 2 bases, leaving 4 bases not matched to a gene. The CDR3 sequence is 14 residues long. TCRdb recomputed calls from the RT-PCR reads with MiXCR, one row per CDR3 protein. The sample holds approximately 530,000 distinct CDR3 sequences, more than 7% seen once. Ten or more counts support this clonotype. The target antigen is unknown. The starting material was PBMCs from blood, obtained roughly 24 months after vaccination. V usage is TRBV10-3 and J usage is TRBJ2-3, with 8 bases matching TRBD2. The source is a man aged 45 to 75 who received an inactivated influenza vaccine. The CDR3 DNA reads TGTGCCATCAGCCGTAGCGGGATCACAGATACGCAGTATTTT. This encodes CAISRSGITDTQYF.